This is a list of T cell receptor beta chains from one sample in a study of cytomegalovirus exposure and HLA in healthy donors. The repertoire was sequenced with immunoSEQ multiplex PCR; TCRdb's copy has only in-frame clones and lacks some. The sample records approximately 140,000 clones, nearly 80% being singletons. The specimen sequenced was PBMCs. The receptor set was obtained from a male donor in good health and CMV-seronegative. The CDR3 runs from the conserved cysteine through the conserved F or W. The order of the fields is D gene, J gene, V gene, clone size, CDR3 length, CDR3 DNA, CDR3 protein. D genes are given only for firm matches. The size entry is marked missing in some rows and otherwise reads once, few, many or a size class.

>NA|TRBJ2-2|TRBV5-1|NA|17
TGCGCCAGCAGCTCCCAGGGGTTACTTACGAACACCGGGGAGCTGTTTTTT
CASSSQGLLTNTGELFF
>NA|TRBJ2-2|TRBV15|NA|17
TGTGCCACCAGCAGAGATACGGGCAGGGGATCCATCGGGGAGCTGTTTTTT
CATSRDTGRGSIGELFF
>NA|TRBJ2-7|TRBV28|NA|15
TGTGCCAGCACCGCTGGGGACACTGTCCTCTACGAGCAGTACTTC
CASTAGDTVLYEQYF
>NA|TRBJ2-5|TRBV10-3|NA|14
TGTGCCATCAGTGACCCAGGTCATAAAGAGACCCAGTACTTC
CAISDPGHKETQYF
>NA|TRBJ2-2|TRBV4-2|NA|15
TGTGCCAGCAGCCGGGGGACAACTTACACCGGGGAGCTGTTTTTT
CASSRGTTYTGELFF
>TRBD2|TRBJ2-3|TRBV11-2|NA|19
TGTGCCAGCAGCCGTACAGGGGCTAGCGGGGGAGGTACCACAGATACGCAGTATTTT
CASSRTGASGGGTTDTQYF
>NA|TRBJ1-1|TRBV6-5|NA|13
TGTGCCAGCAGTCTCCGGGGGGGGACTGAAGCTTTCTTT
CASSLRGGTEAFF
>TRBD1|TRBJ2-7|TRBV6-1|NA|12
TGTGCCAGCAGTTATCAAGGGGACAGAGTGAACTTC
CASSYQGDRVNF
>TRBD1|TRBJ1-2|TRBV7-2|NA|13
TGTGCCAGCAGCCGTGACAGGGACTATGGCTACACCTTC
CASSRDRDYGYTF
>NA|TRBJ1-2|TRBV5-1|NA|14
TGCGCCAGCAGCTTGGTTGGGCTGGTGGATGGCTACACCTTC
CASSLVGLVDGYTF
>TRBD2|TRBJ2-5|TRBV4-3|NA|14
TGCGCCAGCAGCCAAGTGACTAGCGGAGAGACCCAGTACTTC
CASSQVTSGETQYF
>NA|TRBJ2-1|TRBV9|few|17
TGTGCCAGCAGCGTAGACATGGGGGCAGGGCGTTACAATGAGCAGTTCTTC
CASSVDMGAGRYNEQFF
>NA|TRBJ1-2|TRBV14|NA|13
TGTGCCAGCAGCCAAGAGGCTTATATTGGCTACACCTTC
CASSQEAYIGYTF
>NA|TRBJ1-1|TRBV6-6|NA|14
TGTGCCAGCAGTTACTCTACAGATTCGACTGAAGCTTTCTTT
CASSYSTDSTEAFF
>NA|TRBJ2-7|TRBV10-2|NA|14
TGCGCCAGCAGTGCCCGGACAGCCTTCTACGAGCAGTACTTC
CASSARTAFYEQYF
>NA|TRBJ1-6|TRBV5-1|once|15
TGCGCCAGTAACCCCGGGACAATCGGCAATTCACCCCTCCACTTT
CASNPGTIGNSPLHF
>NA|TRBJ2-7|TRBV7-2|NA|13
TGTGCCAGCAGCTTAACAGGACCCTACGAGCAGTACTTC
CASSLTGPYEQYF
>NA|TRBJ1-6|TRBV28|NA|16
TGTGCCAGCAGTTTTTTAGTAGGCGGCTCTACTTCACCCCTCCACTTT
CASSFLVGGSTSPLHF
>TRBD1|TRBJ1-2|TRBV5-1|NA|15
TGCGCCAGCAGCGTAGGACGACAGGGGCTGGATGGCTACACCTTC
CASSVGRQGLDGYTF
>TRBD1|TRBJ2-1|TRBV30|NA|14
TGTGCCTGGAGTAAGGGACAGTCCTACAATGAGCAGTTCTTC
CAWSKGQSYNEQFF
>NA|TRBJ2-7|TRBV2|NA|14
TGTGCCAGCGGTCGGACAGTGGTCTCCTACGAGCAGTACTTC
CASGRTVVSYEQYF
>NA|TRBJ2-3|TRBV5-1|NA|14
TGCGCCAGCAGCTTAACAGGGTCCACAGATACGCAGTATTTT
CASSLTGSTDTQYF
>NA|TRBJ1-5|TRBV4-2|NA|14
TGTGCCAGCAGCCAGGGGACGGGGGATCAGCCCCAGCATTTT
CASSQGTGDQPQHF
>NA|TRBJ1-4|TRBV5-1|NA|15
TGCGCCAGCAGCTTGGAGTCGGCAACTAATGAAAAACTGTTTTTT
CASSLESATNEKLFF
>TRBD2|TRBJ2-5|TRBV7-3|NA|16
TGTGCCAGCAGCCTGACTAGCGGGGGAGTTGGAGAGACCCAGTACTTC
CASSLTSGGVGETQYF
>NA|TRBJ1-5|TRBV28|NA|18
TGTGCCAGCAGTTTATACACAGTCCTGCAGTTAAGCAATCAGCCCCAGCATTTT
CASSLYTVLQLSNQPQHF
>TRBD1|TRBJ1-2|TRBV6-5|few|13
TGTGCCAGCAGTTACGGGACAGACTATGGCTACACCTTC
CASSYGTDYGYTF
>NA|TRBJ2-3|TRBV5-4|NA|13
TGTGCCAGCAGCTTGCCTGAGACAGATACGCAGTATTTT
CASSLPETDTQYF
>NA|TRBJ1-6|TRBV6-5|few|16
TGTGCCAGCAGTTACGGGTTAGGGCAGGGGAATTCACCCCTCCACTTT
CASSYGLGQGNSPLHF
>TRBD1|TRBJ1-1|TRBV6-1|once|14
TGTGCCAGCACCCCAGGGGGCTCCCCCACTGAAGCTTTCTTT
CASTPGGSPTEAFF
>TRBD1|TRBJ2-1|TRBV10-3|few|13
TGTGCCATCAAGGCACAGGGGTACAATGAGCAGTTCTTC
CAIKAQGYNEQFF
>NA|TRBJ2-5|TRBV28|NA|16
TGTGCCAGCAGCCCTGCCGGCGGGACGGTCTCAGAGACCCAGTACTTC
CASSPAGGTVSETQYF
>TRBD1|TRBJ1-1|TRBV11-3|NA|14
TGTGCCAGCAGCCAACAGGGGGAGAACACTGAAGCTTTCTTT
CASSQQGENTEAFF
>NA|TRBJ2-7|TRBV6-1|few|15
TGTGCCAGCAGTACTACTCCGCCGCCTTCTTACGAGCAGTACTTC
CASSTTPPPSYEQYF
>TRBD1|TRBJ2-2|TRBV4-3|NA|18
TGCGCCAGCAGCCAAGATAGTAACAGGGGATTTGTGACCGGGGAGCTGTTTTTT
CASSQDSNRGFVTGELFF
>TRBD1|TRBJ1-5|TRBV19|NA|14
TGTGCCAGTAGCTGGACAGGGAAAAATCAGCCCCAGCATTTT
CASSWTGKNQPQHF
>TRBD1|TRBJ1-1|TRBV7-9|NA|14
TGTGCCAGCAGCGCCGAAGGGGGCCGGACTGAAGCTTTCTTT
CASSAEGGRTEAFF
>TRBD1|TRBJ1-2|TRBV7-8|NA|15
TGTGCCAGCAGCTTAACGGGACAGCAGTTCTATGGCTACACCTTC
CASSLTGQQFYGYTF
>TRBD1|TRBJ1-2|TRBV4-1|few|13
TGCGCCAGCAGCCCGACAGGGATGGGAGGCTACACCTTC
CASSPTGMGGYTF
>TRBD1|TRBJ1-3|TRBV9|NA|17
TGTGCCAGCAGCCGAGCCGGGACAGCAAGGTCTGGAAACACCATATATTTT
CASSRAGTARSGNTIYF
>TRBD1|TRBJ1-2|TRBV9|NA|15
TGTGCCAGCAGCCCGAGCCAGGGGGTATGGAATGGCTACACCTTC
CASSPSQGVWNGYTF
>TRBD1|TRBJ2-2|TRBV7-8|NA|17
TGTGCCAGCAGCCCAGGGGGTGCGGGTAAAAACACCGGGGAGCTGTTTTTT
CASSPGGAGKNTGELFF
>TRBD1|TRBJ1-2|TRBV6-5|NA|14
TGTGCCAGCAGTCGGGACAGGGGGGCCTATGGCTACACCTTC
CASSRDRGAYGYTF
>TRBD1|TRBJ1-3|TRBV2|once|17
TGTGCCAGCACCGATCCGAGACAGGGGGGTCTTGGAAACACCATATATTTT
CASTDPRQGGLGNTIYF
>NA|TRBJ2-1|TRBV7-7|NA|15
TGTGCTAGCAGCTTGCGGGACAGCGAGCTCAATGAGCAGTTCTTC
CASSLRDSELNEQFF
>NA|TRBJ1-1|TRBV27|NA|15
TGTGCCAGCAGTCGCAGGGGAGTTGGGAACACTGAAGCTTTCTTT
CASSRRGVGNTEAFF
>NA|TRBJ2-7|TRBV20-1|NA|10
TGCAGTGCTGGGGCTAACGAGCAGTACTTC
CSAGANEQYF
>TRBD1|TRBJ1-3|TRBV5-4|NA|14
TGTGCCAGCAGCTTGGGACAGGGGAAAAACACCATATATTTT
CASSLGQGKNTIYF
>NA|TRBJ2-3|TRBV30|NA|11
TGTGCCTGGAGTGTACAAGATACGCAGTATTTT
CAWSVQDTQYF
>TRBD1|TRBJ2-1|TRBV28|NA|14
TGTGCCAGTGCCCAGGGGGATCGGAACAATGAGCAGTTCTTC
CASAQGDRNNEQFF
>NA|TRBJ1-5|TRBV2|NA|16
TGTGCCAGCAGTGGAGAGGGGAGGATTAGCAATCAGCCCCAGCATTTT
CASSGEGRISNQPQHF
>NA|TRBJ2-2|TRBV9|NA|12
TGTGCCAGCAGCCAAGCAGGAGGGGAGCTGTTTTTT
CASSQAGGELFF
>NA|TRBJ1-2|TRBV20-1|NA|11
TGCAGTGCTAGAGGAGGGGGTGGCTACACCTTC
CSARGGGGYTF
>TRBD2|TRBJ2-7|TRBV6-5|NA|15
TGTGCCAGCAGTTTACGCGGGGGAACCGTGTACGAGCAGTACTTC
CASSLRGGTVYEQYF
>NA|TRBJ1-6|TRBV12-2|NA|14
TGTGCAAGTCGCTTGAGCCCTCCGGGTTCACCCCTCCACTTT
CASRLSPPGSPLHF
>NA|TRBJ2-2|TRBV7-2|NA|13
TGTGCCAGCACCGAGGTGCCCACCGGGGAGCTGTTTTTT
CASTEVPTGELFF
>NA|TRBJ1-1|TRBV6-5|NA|14
TGTGCCAGCACTATAACGGCTCGGGGCACTGAAGCTTTCTTT
CASTITARGTEAFF
>TRBD2|TRBJ2-1|TRBV5-8|NA|14
TGTGCCAGCAGCTATAGCGGGGCCTTCAATGAGCAGTTCTTC
CASSYSGAFNEQFF